The clone carrying this T cell receptor beta chain was detected ten times or more. TCRdb redid the calling of the reads with MiXCR, one entry per CDR3 protein. The data contain about 230,000 distinct CDR3 sequences, roughly 6.5% of them singletons. This entry is derived from a study of T cell repertoires in cytomegalovirus infection. J was trimmed by 5 bases and V by 5 bases; bases with no gene match: 4. The CDR3 sequence is 13 residues long. CDR1 SGHTA and CDR2 FQGNSA come from the germline V gene. The sample taken for sequencing was PBMCs. This TCR was recovered from a human donor in good health (CMV status not recorded). Some clones in this sample may be carry-over from other donors' samples. The chain combines TRBV7-2 with TRBJ1-2; the match to TRBD1 covers 8 bases. The CDR3, as DNA: TGTGCCAGCAGCCTTACAGGGGGGTATGGCTACACCTTC. It encodes CASSLTGGYGYTF.